This T cell receptor (beta chain) was documented in a study of siplizumab effects on memory and regulatory T cells. Study-wide points: Unstimulated subsets contained matches for only a minor fraction of alloreactive clones.

Comments on this clone: Its antigen is undetermined.

V lost 2 bases, J lost 0 bases, and 5 bases lay in between. This CDR3 comprises 13 residues. The germline V gene has CDR1 MNHEY and CDR2 SMNVEV (reference sequence). TCRdb's copy holds only in-frame clones and misses some; the assay was immunoSEQ multiplex PCR. The table shows some 56,000 clones, with around 98% occurring only once. The rearrangement joins TRBV27 to TRBJ2-7; D unresolved. The receptor's source is a human donor in good health. Sequenced: naive CD8+ T cells sorted from blood. The CDR3 region is CASSLAASYEQYF. The CDR3 DNA reads as TGTGCCAGCAGTTTAGCGGCCTCCTACGAGCAGTACTTC.